One and the same sample provided the 26 T cell receptor beta chains below, sequenced in a study of shared clonotypes between healthy human individuals. Clones were sequenced by immunoSEQ multiplex PCR, and TCRdb holds only the in-frame ones, with some missing. The table shows some 2 million clones, with about 95% occurring only once. Specimen: naive CD4+ T cells sorted from blood. Subset of the sample: CD45RA+ positively selected. The receptors were gathered from a man aged 18 to 30 in good health.

This chain links TRBV4-1 with TRBJ2-7, with D possibly being TRBD2 (6 bases). Germline CDR1 MGHRA, CDR2 YSYEKL. Trimming removed 1 base from V and 5 bases from J, with 15 bases in between. The CDR3 spans 15 residues. The CDR3 is CASSQGPSVPDEQYF. The CDR3 nucleotides read TGCGCCAGCAGCCAAGGTCCTAGCGTTCCGGACGAGCAGTACTTC.

The V gene is TRBV10-1, the J gene TRBJ2-7; the D gene is possibly TRBD2 (5 bases). The CDR3 is 13 residues long. From germline, CDR1 is WNHNN and CDR2 SYGVQD (reference sequence). V lost 2 bases and J 7 bases, leaving 12 bases between the germline ends. CDR3 protein: CASSERAPGEQYF. Written as DNA, the CDR3 is TGCGCCAGCAGTGAGAGGGCCCCGGGGGAGCAGTACTTC.

The J gene is TRBJ2-2, the V gene TRBV5-1; D unresolved. The length of the CDR3 is 15 residues. Per germline, CDR1 SGHRS and CDR2 YFSETQ. The V and J ends lost 0 bases and 1 base respectively, with 7 bases between them. DNA of the CDR3: TGCGCCAGCAGCTTGGCCGTCAGGAACACCGGGGAGCTGTTTTTT. Its translation: CASSLAVRNTGELFF.

The J gene is TRBJ1-5, the V gene TRBV5-8; D is possibly TRBD1 (6 bases). V was pared by 1 base and J by 0 bases, with 8 bases between. CDR3 length equals 15 residues. Germline CDR1 SGHTS, CDR2 YDEGEE. CDR3 coding DNA: TGTGCCAGCAGCTTGACAGGGTATAGCAATCAGCCCCAGCATTTT. Translated: CASSLTGYSNQPQHF. The complete variable domain, with remaining parts taken from reference TRBV5-8 and TRBJ1-5, reads EAGVTQSPTHLIKTRGQQATLRCSPISGHTSVYWYQQALGLGLQFLLWYDEGEERNRGNFPPRFSGRQFPNYSSELNVNALELEDSALYLCASSLTGYSNQPQHFGDGTRLSIL.

The chain is built from TRBV11-2 and TRBJ1-4, with TRBD1 matching over 9 bases. Germline V lookup: CDR1 SGHAT, CDR2 FQNNGV. The CDR3 covers 15 residues. Trimming removed 5 bases from V and 8 bases from J; junction bases left unmatched: 9. CDR3 amino acids: CASSQSRTGVEKLFF. The CDR3 DNA follows: TGTGCCAGCAGCCAGTCCCGGACAGGGGTGGAAAAACTGTTTTTT.

This chain's CDR3 is CAWSTLKPGNTIYF. In nucleotides, the CDR3 is TGTGCCTGGAGTACCCTAAAACCGGGAAACACCATATATTTT. The chain combines TRBV30 with TRBJ1-3; D gene unclear. CDR1 GTSNPN and CDR2 SVGIG come from the germline V gene (reference sequence). Trimming removed 2 bases from V and 4 bases from J, with 12 bases in between. There are 14 residues in the CDR3. The variable domain in full, completed from reference TRBV30 and TRBJ1-3, reads SQTIHQWPATLVQPVGSPLSLECTVEGTSNPNLYWYRQAAGRGLQLLFYSVGIGQISSEVPQNLSASRPQDRQFILSSKKLLLSDSGFYLCAWSTLKPGNTIYFGEGSWLTVV.

J is TRBJ1-5 and V is TRBV28; no clear D. Germline values: CDR1 MDHEN, CDR2 SYDVKM. CDR3 length: 16 residues. The V and J ends lost 2 bases and 5 bases respectively, with 16 bases between them. CDR3 region: CASSLPRTRGYQPQHF. For the CDR3, the DNA is TGTGCCAGCAGTTTACCAAGAACGAGAGGCTATCAGCCCCAGCATTTT.

The genes are TRBV14 and TRBJ2-6; TRBD1 is a possible D gene (7 bases). Between the trimmed V and J ends, which lost 5 bases and 2 bases, there was a span of 19 bases. CDR1 SGHDN and CDR2 FVKESK come from the germline V gene. This CDR3 contains 18 residues. Written as DNA, the CDR3 is TGTGCCAGCAGCTACCAGACAGGGAGGAGTGCTGGGGCCAACGTCCTGACTTTC. Translation: CASSYQTGRSAGANVLTF.

CDR3 in amino acids: CASSYGWTIEYEQYF. Here the CDR3 DNA reads TGTGCCAGCAGTTACGGGTGGACCATTGAGTACGAGCAGTACTTC. The genes are TRBV6-6 and TRBJ2-7; D uncertain. V was pared by 2 bases and J by 4 bases, with 15 bases between. Germline V gene lookup returns CDR1 MNHNY and CDR2 SVGAGI (reference sequence). The CDR3 covers 15 residues.

This sequence joins TRBV10-3 and TRBJ2-7; 7 bases align to TRBD1. This CDR3 comprises 13 residues. V shed 5 bases and J 6 bases; nucleotides not matched to a gene: 7. Germline lookup yields CDR1 ENHRY and CDR2 SYGVKD. The CDR3 DNA sequence: TGTGCCATCAGTCCCGACAGGGTCGGCGAGCAGTACTTC. It specifies CAISPDRVGEQYF.

The V call is TRBV7-9, the J call TRBJ2-2; D uncertain. The CDR3 is made up of 17 amino acids. The ends were cut back, 2 bases at V and 4 bases at J, with 17 bases in the middle. CDR1 SEHNR and CDR2 FQNEAQ come from the germline V gene (reference sequence). CDR3 nucleotide sequence: TGTGCCAGCAGCTTATGGGGAATGATCTCTGGCACCGGGGAGCTGTTTTTT. Translating it yields CASSLWGMISGTGELFF. The full variable domain, rest sourced from reference TRBV7-9 and TRBJ2-2, is DTGVSQNPRHKITKRGQNVTFRCDPISEHNRLYWYRQTLGQGPEFLTYFQNEAQLEKSRLLSDRFSAERPKGSFSTLEIQRTEQGDSAMYLCASSLWGMISGTGELFFGEGSRLTVL.

The V and J genes are TRBV7-3 and TRBJ2-5; 12 bases match TRBD2. V gave up 5 bases and J gave up 7 bases; unmatched junction bases: 8. The CDR3 consists of 15 residues. Germline V gene lookup returns CDR1 SGHTA and CDR2 FQGTGA. The CDR3 protein is CASSPGLAGMGTQYF. The CDR3 nucleotides are TGTGCCAGCAGCCCTGGACTAGCGGGGATGGGGACCCAGTACTTC.

The V call is TRBV16, the J call TRBJ1-6; TRBD1 aligns across 10 bases. CDR3 size: 14 residues. CDR1 is KGHSY, CDR2 FQNENV, per germline. The trim removed 7 bases at V and 10 bases at J, leaving 7 bases unmatched. CDR3 amino acids: CASTRDRGSSPLHF. Here the CDR3 DNA reads TGTGCCAGCACCCGGGACAGGGGTTCGTCACCCCTCCACTTT.

The J gene is TRBJ2-5, the V gene TRBV19, with no clear D. This CDR3 has 11 residues. The V end lost 6 bases, the J end lost 5 bases, and 7 bases lay between the germline ends. The germline CDR1 and CDR2 sequences are LNHDA and SQIVND (reference sequence). CDR3 in DNA: TGTGCCAGTAGAAGATCGGAGACCCAGTACTTC. The encoded protein is CASRRSETQYF.

V gene TRBV7-9 combines with J gene TRBJ2-2; 10 bases are a match to TRBD2. The CDR3 extends over 14 amino acids. The germline V gene has CDR1 SEHNR and CDR2 FQNEAQ (reference sequence). With 5 bases clipped from V and 6 bases from J, the junction kept 3 bases outside the gene matches. CDR3 in amino acids: CASSPSGGSGELFF. The CDR3 DNA follows: TGTGCCAGCAGCCCTAGCGGGGGATCCGGGGAGCTGTTTTTT.

The rearrangement uses TRBV4-3 and TRBJ2-7; D perhaps matches TRBD2 (6 bases). CDR3 size: 13 residues. The V gene lost 3 bases and the J gene lost 7 bases, with 13 bases spanning the gap. Germline CDR1 reads LGHNA; CDR2 reads YSLEER. Here the CDR3 DNA reads TGCGCCAGCAGCCACCAGGAGGGCTCAGAGCAGTACTTC. Translating gives CASSHQEGSEQYF.

The chain has TRBV5-1 and TRBJ2-1, with D unresolved. CDR1 SGHRS and CDR2 YFSETQ come from the germline V gene. V shed 0 bases and J shed 2 bases, with 15 bases lying between them. CDR3 length: 17 residues. CDR3 sequence: CASSLVGIGRTYNEQFF. Written as DNA, the CDR3 is TGCGCCAGCAGCTTGGTGGGGATAGGGCGAACCTACAATGAGCAGTTCTTC.

This chain links TRBV11-2 with TRBJ2-7, with D unclear. Germline V gene lookup returns CDR1 SGHAT and CDR2 FQNNGV. The CDR3 loop spans 15 amino acids. V was clipped by 1 base and J by 3 bases, with 13 bases between them. CDR3 in amino acids: CASSLVRWGYYEQYF. CDR3 nucleotides: TGTGCCAGCAGCTTAGTTCGTTGGGGATACTACGAGCAGTACTTC. The full variable domain, in which reference TRBV11-2 and TRBJ2-7 provide the parts outside the CDR3, is EAGVAQSPRYKIIEKRQSVAFWCNPISGHATLYWYQQILGQGPKLLIQFQNNGVVDDSQLPKDRFSAERLKGVDSTLKIQPAKLEDSAVYLCASSLVRWGYYEQYFGPGTRLTVT.

V gene TRBV6-5 combines with J gene TRBJ1-1; maybe TRBD1 (5 bases). V dropped 6 bases and J dropped 9 bases, with 20 bases sitting between them. CDR1 is MNHEY and CDR2 is SVGAGI in the germline V gene. This CDR3 contains 14 residues. The CDR3 coding sequence is TGTGCCAGCAGCAAACAGGAGGTCGCCGGAAAAGCTTTCTTT. Translating it yields CASSKQEVAGKAFF.

This chain uses TRBV7-8 with TRBJ1-2; weak D call: TRBD1 (5 bases). From germline, CDR1 is SGHVS and CDR2 FQNEAQ. The CDR3 has 13 amino acids. V was pared by 2 bases and J by 8 bases, with 12 bases between. CDR3 bases: TGTGCCAGCAGCTTAACGACAGTCCACGGCTACACCTTC. Protein sequence: CASSLTTVHGYTF.

The chain is built from TRBV30 and TRBJ1-3; D unclear. Germline V lookup: CDR1 GTSNPN, CDR2 SVGIG (reference sequence). Trimming cost V 1 base and J 1 base, with 11 bases left between them. CDR3 size: 15 residues. The CDR3 DNA follows: TGTGCCTGGAGTGAGGAACAGAGATCTGGAAACACCATATATTTT. The encoded protein is CAWSEEQRSGNTIYF.

With respect to this clone: Other DNA sequences in the same sample also yield this CDR3. This chain links TRBV5-1 with TRBJ2-1; D is uncertain. Germline V CDR1 and CDR2: SGHRS, YFSETQ. V shed 0 bases and J shed 4 bases, with 8 bases lying between them. The CDR3 is 14 amino acids. The CDR3 spells CASSLDRVYNEQFF. The CDR3 bases are TGCGCCAGCAGCTTGGATCGGGTGTACAATGAGCAGTTCTTC. The variable domain in full, with the rest retrieved from reference TRBV5-1 and TRBJ2-1, is KAGVTQTPRYLIKTRGQQVTLSCSPISGHRSVSWYQQTPGQGLQFLFEYFSETQRNKGNFPGRFSGRQFSNSRSEMNVSTLELGDSALYLCASSLDRVYNEQFFGPGTRLTVL.

The table lists this clone with a count of one. Other DNA sequences from this sample encode an identical CDR3 as well. The chain couples TRBV30 to TRBJ1-1; 9 bases match TRBD1. Germline values: CDR1 GTSNPN, CDR2 SVGIG (reference sequence). CDR3 size: 12 residues. The V gene end was trimmed by 4 bases and the J gene end by 4 bases; junction bases not matched to a gene: 1. As DNA, the CDR3 is TGTGCCTGGACGGACAGGGGCACTGAAGCTTTCTTT. It is translated as CAWTDRGTEAFF.

This chain uses TRBV4-3 with TRBJ2-2, with 7 bases aligning to TRBD1. J lost 6 bases, V lost 1 base, and 5 bases had no gene match. Germline CDR1 LGHNA, CDR2 YSLEER. This CDR3 has 15 residues. CDR3 sequence reads: CASSQGDRVAGELFF. In DNA form, the CDR3 reads TGCGCCAGCAGCCAAGGAGACAGGGTCGCCGGGGAGCTGTTTTTT.

V and J are TRBV2 and TRBJ2-7, with 9 bases fitting TRBD1. The CDR3 has 14 residues. Looked up from germline, CDR1 is SNHLY and CDR2 is FYNNEI. Germline trimming cut 4 bases from V and 4 bases from J; bases unmatched to any gene: 5. The CDR3 DNA is TGTGCCAGCAGTGTCGGGACAGGGCCATACGAGCAGTACTTC. Its translation: CASSVGTGPYEQYF.

The chain combines TRBV7-2 with TRBJ1-1; D uncertain. Germline assignment: CDR1 SGHTA and CDR2 FQGNSA. CDR3 size: 13 residues. V was pared by 5 bases and J by 8 bases, with 15 bases between. In nucleotides, the CDR3 is TGTGCCAGCAGCCCGGCCGGACTCATCGAAGCTTTCTTT. Its translation: CASSPAGLIEAFF. The full variable domain, with the rest looked up from reference TRBV7-2 and TRBJ1-1, is GAGVSQSPSNKVTEKGKDVELRCDPISGHTALYWYRQSLGQGLEFLIYFQGNSAPDKSGLPSDRFSAERTGGSVSTLTIQRTQQEDSAVYLCASSPAGLIEAFFGQGTRLTVV.